This passage covers 5 T cell receptor beta chains from one sample sequenced in a study of blood T cell repertoires in COVID-19. Repertoires were generated with immunoSEQ multiplex PCR, while TCRdb's copy carries only in-frame clones and drops some. The data show under 200,000 clones, over 80% seen once. Sequenced material: peripheral blood. Receptor source: a woman in her sixties with acute or convalescent COVID-19.

This clone occurred once. The sample contains more than one DNA sequence encoding this CDR3. The V call is TRBV7-3, the J call TRBJ2-2; D is perhaps TRBD1 (7 bases). Trimming took off 5 bases at V and 4 bases at J, with 20 bases between the two ends. Germline V gives CDR1 SGHTA, CDR2 FQGTGA. CDR3 size: 17 residues. The CDR3 region has the DNA TGTGCCAGCAGCCCTCTAGCAGGGGGGCCGGGCACCGGGGAGCTGTTTTTT. Translation: CASSPLAGGPGTGELFF.

The chain couples TRBV5-1 to TRBJ2-5; 8 bases are a match to TRBD1. V lost 2 bases and J lost 1; bases outside the gene matches: 7. The CDR3 has 16 amino acids. Germline CDR1 SGHRS, CDR2 YFSETQ. The CDR3 sequence: CASSFSTGGIQETQYF. CDR3 nucleotides: TGCGCCAGCAGCTTTTCTACAGGGGGGATCCAAGAGACCCAGTACTTC.

J is TRBJ1-2 and V is TRBV5-6; D call uncertain. The ends were cut back, 0 bases at V and 8 bases at J, with 14 bases in the middle. Germline V gene lookup returns CDR1 SGHDT and CDR2 YYEEEE. This CDR3 comprises 14 residues. CDR3 amino acids: CASSLDTVTRGYTF. CDR3 sequence (DNA): TGTGCCAGCAGCTTGGACACAGTGACCCGCGGCTACACCTTC.

This sequence joins TRBV25-1 and TRBJ1-3; D possibly corresponds to TRBD1 (6 bases). This CDR3 has 16 residues. The ends were cut back, 1 base at V and 0 bases at J, with 10 bases in the middle. Per germline, CDR1 MGHDK and CDR2 SYGVNS. The CDR3 coding sequence is TGTGCCAGCAGTGAATCGGACAGTTACTCTGGAAACACCATATATTTT. Residues: CASSESDSYSGNTIYF.

The gene calls are TRBV30 and TRBJ1-2; 9 bases match TRBD1. Germline CDR1 GTSNPN, CDR2 SVGIG (reference sequence). Losses at the gene ends were 8 bases for V and 2 bases for J; bases not matched to a gene: 15. There are 16 residues in the CDR3. The CDR3 is CARTEQQGASNYGYTF. The CDR3 DNA is TGTGCCCGAACCGAGCAACAGGGGGCCAGCAACTATGGCTACACCTTC. Drawing the rest from reference TRBV30 and TRBJ1-2, the complete variable domain is SQTIHQWPATLVQPVGSPLSLECTVEGTSNPNLYWYRQAAGRGLQLLFYSVGIGQISSEVPQNLSASRPQDRQFILSSKKLLLSDSGFYLCARTEQQGASNYGYTFGSGTRLTVV.